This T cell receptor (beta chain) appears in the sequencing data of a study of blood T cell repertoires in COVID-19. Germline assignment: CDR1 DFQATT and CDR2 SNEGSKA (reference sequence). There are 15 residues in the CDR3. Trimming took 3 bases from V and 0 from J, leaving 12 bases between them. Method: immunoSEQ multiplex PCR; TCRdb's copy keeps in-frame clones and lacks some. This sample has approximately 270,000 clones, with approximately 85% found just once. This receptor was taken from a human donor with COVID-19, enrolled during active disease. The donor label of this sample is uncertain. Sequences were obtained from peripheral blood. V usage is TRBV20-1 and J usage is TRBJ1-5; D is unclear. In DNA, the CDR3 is TGCAGTGCTAGTGATGAGTCGCCTAGCAATCAGCCCCAGCATTTT. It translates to CSASDESPSNQPQHF.